This TCR beta chain was obtained from a study of shared clonotypes between healthy human individuals. TCRdb keeps only in-frame clones here, not all; method: immunoSEQ multiplex PCR. The sample has about 2 million clones, less than 95% seen once; the top ten hold about 1.1%. It was CD45RO-negative cells, positively selected for CCR7, that made up naive CD8 cells, with terminally differentiated effector memory CD45RA+ cells excluded. This clone was seen more than once but under ten times. The source material was naive CD8+ T cells sorted from blood. The receptor was derived from a man between 18 and 29 years old in good health.

In DNA, the CDR3 is TGTGCCAGCAGCTTAGGATGGTGGGGAGCGGGAGTTTCCTACGAGCAGTACTTC. Amino acid sequence: CASSLGWWGAGVSYEQYF. The gene calls are TRBV7-2 and TRBJ2-7; TRBD2 matches at 8 bases. This CDR3 region has 18 residues. V gave up 1 base and J gave up 1 base; unmatched junction bases: 12. Per the germline V gene, CDR1 is SGHTA and CDR2 is FQGNSA.